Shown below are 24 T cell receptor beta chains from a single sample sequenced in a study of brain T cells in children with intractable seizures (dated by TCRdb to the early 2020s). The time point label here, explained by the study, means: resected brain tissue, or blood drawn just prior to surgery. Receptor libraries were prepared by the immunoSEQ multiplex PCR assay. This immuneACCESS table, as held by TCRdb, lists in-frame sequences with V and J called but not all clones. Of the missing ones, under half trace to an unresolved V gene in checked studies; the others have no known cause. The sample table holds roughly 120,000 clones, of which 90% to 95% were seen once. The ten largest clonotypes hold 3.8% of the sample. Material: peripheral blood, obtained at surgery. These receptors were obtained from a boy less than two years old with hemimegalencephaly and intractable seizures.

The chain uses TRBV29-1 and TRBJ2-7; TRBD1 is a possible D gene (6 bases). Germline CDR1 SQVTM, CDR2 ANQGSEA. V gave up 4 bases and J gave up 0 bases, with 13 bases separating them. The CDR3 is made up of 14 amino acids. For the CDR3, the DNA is TGCAGCGTTGCCCCCGGACAGAACTCCTACGAGCAGTACTTC. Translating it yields CSVAPGQNSYEQYF.

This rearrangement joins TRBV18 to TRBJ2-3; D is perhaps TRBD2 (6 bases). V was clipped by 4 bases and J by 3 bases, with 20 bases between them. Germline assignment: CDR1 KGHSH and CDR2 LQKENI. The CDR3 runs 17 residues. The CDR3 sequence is CASSLLARGPMTDTQYF. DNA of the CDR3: TGTGCCAGCTCACTACTCGCGCGGGGTCCTATGACAGATACGCAGTATTTT.

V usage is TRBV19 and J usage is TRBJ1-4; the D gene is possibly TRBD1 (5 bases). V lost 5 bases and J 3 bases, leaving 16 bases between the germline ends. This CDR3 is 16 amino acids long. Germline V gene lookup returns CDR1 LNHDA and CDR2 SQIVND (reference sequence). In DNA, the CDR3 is TGTGCCAGTAGTGCCGACTCAGGGCTCCCTAATGAAAAACTGTTTTTT. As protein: CASSADSGLPNEKLFF.

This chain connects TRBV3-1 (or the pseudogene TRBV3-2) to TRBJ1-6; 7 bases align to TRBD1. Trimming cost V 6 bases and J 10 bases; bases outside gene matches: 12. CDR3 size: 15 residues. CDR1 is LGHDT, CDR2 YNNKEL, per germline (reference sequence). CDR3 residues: CASRTGQPNRSPLHF. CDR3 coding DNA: TGTGCCAGCAGGACGGGACAGCCGAATCGCTCACCCCTCCACTTT.

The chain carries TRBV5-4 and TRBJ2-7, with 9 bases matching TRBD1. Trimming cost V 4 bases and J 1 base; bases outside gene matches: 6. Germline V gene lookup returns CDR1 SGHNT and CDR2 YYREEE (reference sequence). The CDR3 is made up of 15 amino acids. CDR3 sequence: CASSPDRGVSYEQYF. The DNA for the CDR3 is TGTGCCAGCAGCCCGGACAGGGGAGTGTCCTACGAGCAGTACTTC.

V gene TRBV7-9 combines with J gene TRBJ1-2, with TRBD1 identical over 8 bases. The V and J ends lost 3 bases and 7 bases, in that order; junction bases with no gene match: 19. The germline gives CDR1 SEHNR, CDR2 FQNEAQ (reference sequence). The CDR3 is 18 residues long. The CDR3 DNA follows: TGTGCCAGCAGCTTTTTCTCTTTATCCCAGGGGGCGAGCGGTGGCTACACCTTC. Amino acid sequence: CASSFFSLSQGASGGYTF.

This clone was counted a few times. The CDR3 bases are TGTGCCAGCAGCTTGTGGGAGGGAGCCTACGAGCAGTACTTC. Translation gives CASSLWEGAYEQYF. The V gene is TRBV7-9, the J gene TRBJ2-7, with 7 positions matching TRBD2. Germline V gives CDR1 SEHNR, CDR2 FQNEAQ (reference sequence). The CDR3 consists of 14 residues. V trimming: 3 bases; J trimming: 2 bases; junction bases outside the gene matches: 4.

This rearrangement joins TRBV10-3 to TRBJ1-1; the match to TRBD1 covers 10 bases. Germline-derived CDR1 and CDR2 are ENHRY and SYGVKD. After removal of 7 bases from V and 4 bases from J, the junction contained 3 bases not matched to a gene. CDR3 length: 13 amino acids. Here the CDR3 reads CAIMGQGSTEAFF. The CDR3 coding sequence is TGTGCCATCATGGGACAGGGGAGCACTGAAGCTTTCTTT.

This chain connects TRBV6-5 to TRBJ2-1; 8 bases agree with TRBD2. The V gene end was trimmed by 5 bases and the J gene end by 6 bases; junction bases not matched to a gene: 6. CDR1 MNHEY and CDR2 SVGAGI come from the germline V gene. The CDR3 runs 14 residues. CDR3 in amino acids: CASSPGLEGNEQFF. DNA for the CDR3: TGTGCCAGCAGTCCGGGACTAGAGGGCAATGAGCAGTTCTTC.

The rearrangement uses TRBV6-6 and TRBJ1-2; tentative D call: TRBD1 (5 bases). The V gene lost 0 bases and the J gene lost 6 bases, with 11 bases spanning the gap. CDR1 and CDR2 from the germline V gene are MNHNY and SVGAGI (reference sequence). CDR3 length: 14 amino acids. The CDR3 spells CASSYSAWGNGYTF. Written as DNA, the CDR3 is TGTGCCAGCAGTTACTCGGCCTGGGGGAATGGCTACACCTTC.

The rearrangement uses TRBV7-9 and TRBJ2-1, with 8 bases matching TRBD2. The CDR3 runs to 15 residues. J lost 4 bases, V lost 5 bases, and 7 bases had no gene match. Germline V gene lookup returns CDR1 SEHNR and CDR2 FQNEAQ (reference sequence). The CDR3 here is CASSHPGLGYNEQFF. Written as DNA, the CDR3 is TGTGCCAGCAGCCACCCGGGACTAGGGTACAATGAGCAGTTCTTC.

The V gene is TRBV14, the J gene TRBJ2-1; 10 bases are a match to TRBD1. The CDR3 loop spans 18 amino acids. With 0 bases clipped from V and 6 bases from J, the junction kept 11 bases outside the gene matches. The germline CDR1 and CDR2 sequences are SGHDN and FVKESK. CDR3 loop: CASSQDRLMRDRGNEQFF. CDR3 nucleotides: TGTGCCAGCAGCCAAGATCGTCTCATGAGGGACAGGGGCAATGAGCAGTTCTTC.

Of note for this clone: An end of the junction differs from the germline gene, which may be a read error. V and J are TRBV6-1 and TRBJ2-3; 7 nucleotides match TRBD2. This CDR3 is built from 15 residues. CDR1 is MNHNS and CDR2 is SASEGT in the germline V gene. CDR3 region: CASTESGVQGDTQYF. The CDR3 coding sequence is TGTGCCAGCACTGAAAGCGGGGTGCAGGGAGATACGCAGTATTTT.

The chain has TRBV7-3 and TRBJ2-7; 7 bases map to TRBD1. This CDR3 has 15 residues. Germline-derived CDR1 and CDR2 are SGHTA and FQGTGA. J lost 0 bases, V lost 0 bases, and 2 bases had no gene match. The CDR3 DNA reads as TGTGCCAGCAGCTTAACAACAGGGGACTCCTACGAGCAGTACTTC. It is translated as CASSLTTGDSYEQYF.

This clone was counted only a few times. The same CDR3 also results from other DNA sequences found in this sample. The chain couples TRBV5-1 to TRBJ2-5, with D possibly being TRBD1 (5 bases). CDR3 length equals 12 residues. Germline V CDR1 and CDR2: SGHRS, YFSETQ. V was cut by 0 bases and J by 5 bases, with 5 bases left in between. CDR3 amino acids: CASSLDRETQYF. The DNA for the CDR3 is TGCGCCAGCAGCTTGGACAGGGAGACCCAGTACTTC.

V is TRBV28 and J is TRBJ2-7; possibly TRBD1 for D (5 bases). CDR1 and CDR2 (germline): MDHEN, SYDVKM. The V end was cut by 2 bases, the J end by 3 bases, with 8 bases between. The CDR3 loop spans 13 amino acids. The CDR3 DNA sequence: TGTGCCAGCAGTTTAAATAGGGGCTACGAGCAGTACTTC. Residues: CASSLNRGYEQYF.

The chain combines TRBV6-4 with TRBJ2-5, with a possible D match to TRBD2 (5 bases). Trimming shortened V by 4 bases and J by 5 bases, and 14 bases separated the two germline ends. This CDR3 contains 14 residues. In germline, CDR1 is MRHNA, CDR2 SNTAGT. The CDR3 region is CASSGESLGETQYF. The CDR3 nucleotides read TGTGCCAGCAGTGGGGAGAGCCTTGGGGAGACCCAGTACTTC.

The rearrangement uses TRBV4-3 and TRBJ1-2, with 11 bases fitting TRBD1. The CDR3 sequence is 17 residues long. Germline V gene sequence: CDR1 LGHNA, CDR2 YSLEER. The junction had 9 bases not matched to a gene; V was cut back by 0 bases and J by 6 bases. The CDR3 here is CASSQDRGTGGGDGYTF. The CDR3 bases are TGCGCCAGCAGCCAAGATCGCGGGACAGGGGGAGGGGATGGCTACACCTTC.

Here the CDR3 DNA reads TGTGCCAGCAGTAGACTAGAACCCACGCAGTATTTT. Its translation is CASSRLEPTQYF. The V call is TRBV12-3 or TRBV12-4, the J call TRBJ2-3, with D possibly TRBD2 on 6 matching bases. The CDR3 runs 12 residues. V gave up 5 bases and J gave up 9 bases, with 12 bases separating them.

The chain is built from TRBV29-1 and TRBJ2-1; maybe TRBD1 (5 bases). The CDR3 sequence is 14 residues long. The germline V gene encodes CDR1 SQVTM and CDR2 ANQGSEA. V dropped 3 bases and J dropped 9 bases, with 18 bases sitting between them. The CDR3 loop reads CSVEKVQGRGEQFF. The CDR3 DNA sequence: TGCAGCGTTGAGAAGGTCCAGGGTAGAGGTGAGCAGTTCTTC.

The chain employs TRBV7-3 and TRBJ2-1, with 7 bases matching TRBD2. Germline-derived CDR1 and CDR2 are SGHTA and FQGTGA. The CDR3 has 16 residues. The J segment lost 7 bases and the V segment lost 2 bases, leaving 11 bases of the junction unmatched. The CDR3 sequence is CASSLGGTIGRNEQFF. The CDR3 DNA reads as TGTGCCAGCAGCTTAGGAGGGACTATTGGGAGAAATGAGCAGTTCTTC.

In DNA form, the CDR3 reads TGTGCCATCAAGCCAGGGGGCGCGAACACTGAAGCTTTCTTT. This translates into CAIKPGGANTEAFF. This rearrangement joins TRBV10-3 to TRBJ1-1, with 8 bases that match TRBD1. Germline assignment: CDR1 ENHRY and CDR2 SYGVKD. This CDR3 spans 14 amino acids. V shed 7 bases, J shed 1 base, and the junction held 5 bases outside the gene matches.

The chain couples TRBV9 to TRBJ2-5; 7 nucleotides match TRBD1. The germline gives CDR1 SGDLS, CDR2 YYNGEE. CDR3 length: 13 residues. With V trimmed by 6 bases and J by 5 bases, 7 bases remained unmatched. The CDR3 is CASTRDSSETQYF. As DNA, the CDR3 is TGTGCCAGCACCCGGGACAGCAGCGAGACCCAGTACTTC.

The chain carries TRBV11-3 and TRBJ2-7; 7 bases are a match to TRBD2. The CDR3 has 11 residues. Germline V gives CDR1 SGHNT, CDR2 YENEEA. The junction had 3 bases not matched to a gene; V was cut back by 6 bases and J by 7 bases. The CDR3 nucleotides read TGTGCCAGCAGGGGGGGGAGGGAGCAGTACTTC. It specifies CASRGGREQYF.